The 19 T cell receptor beta chains below were found in one sample sequenced in a study of cytomegalovirus exposure and HLA in healthy donors. Researchers ran the PCR with 60 Vbeta and 13 Jbeta primers. Repertoires were generated with immunoSEQ multiplex PCR, while TCRdb's copy carries only in-frame clones and drops some. The data contain 95,000 or so clones, 81% of them seen just once; the ten biggest clones take up less than 4.5%. The specimen was PBMCs. The receptors shown here come from a woman aged 70-85 years in good health and CMV-seropositive.

The gene calls are TRBV6-5 and TRBJ2-1; 11 bases align to TRBD1. V lost 7 bases to trimming and J lost 10 bases; unmatched junction nucleotides: 9. The CDR3 is made up of 14 amino acids. Per the germline V gene, CDR1 is MNHEY and CDR2 is SVGAGI. The CDR3 sequence is CASKDRGRSVEQFF. For the CDR3, the DNA is TGTGCCAGCAAGGACAGGGGGCGCTCGGTCGAGCAGTTCTTC.

This chain joins TRBV6-1 and TRBJ2-5; a weak D match, TRBD2 (5 bases). This CDR3 region has 15 residues. Trimming removed 7 bases from V and 5 bases from J, with 20 bases in between. Germline values: CDR1 MNHNS, CDR2 SASEGT. The CDR3 sequence is CASMDSARRWETQYF. The CDR3 nucleotides are TGTGCCAGCATGGATTCGGCTAGGAGGTGGGAGACCCAGTACTTC.

CDR3 residues: CSVSRDYKQETQYF. The CDR3 region has the DNA TGCAGCGTTAGCCGGGACTACAAACAAGAGACCCAGTACTTC. J is TRBJ2-5 and V is TRBV29-1; 7 nucleotides align to TRBD2. Looked up from germline, CDR1 is SQVTM and CDR2 is ANQGSEA. Losses at the gene ends were 5 bases for V and 2 bases for J; bases not matched to a gene: 8. CDR3 length: 14 residues. The full variable domain, rest sourced from reference TRBV29-1 and TRBJ2-5, is SAVISQKPSRDICQRGTSLTIQCQVDSQVTMMFWYRQQPGQSLTLIATANQGSEATYESGFVIDKFPISRPNLTFSTLTVSNMSPEDSSIYLCSVSRDYKQETQYFGPGTRLLVL.

V usage is TRBV5-5 and J usage is TRBJ2-1; the D gene is possibly TRBD2 (5 bases). The germline V gene encodes CDR1 SGHKS and CDR2 YYEKEE (reference sequence). Trimming took off 2 bases at V and 9 bases at J, with 12 bases between the two ends. The CDR3 runs to 13 residues. CDR3 loop: CASSFGLRGEQFF. CDR3 nucleotides: TGTGCCAGCAGCTTTGGACTCCGGGGTGAGCAGTTCTTC.

The V call is TRBV7-2, the J call TRBJ2-1, with D hard to call. V was trimmed by 3 bases and J by 4 bases, leaving 13 bases between them. Germline V gives CDR1 SGHTA, CDR2 FQGNSA. The CDR3 contains 15 residues. Here the CDR3 DNA reads TGTGCCAGCAGCTTCGGCGGCACTCTGTACAATGAGCAGTTCTTC. Protein: CASSFGGTLYNEQFF.

The DNA of the CDR3 is TGTGCCAGCAGCTTTCGACAGGGAAGGGCTGCTTTCTTT. Translation gives CASSFRQGRAAFF. V gene TRBV5-4 combines with J gene TRBJ1-1; TRBD1 agrees at 7 bases. V gave up 2 bases and J gave up 11 bases; unmatched junction bases: 9. The germline CDR1 and CDR2 sequences are SGHNT and YYREEE (reference sequence). This CDR3 contains 13 residues.

V usage is TRBV7-3 and J usage is TRBJ2-1, with a possible D match to TRBD1 (5 bases). Per the germline V gene, CDR1 is SGHTA and CDR2 is FQGTGA. The CDR3 extends over 15 amino acids. The V gene lost 5 bases and the J gene lost 0 bases, with 11 bases spanning the gap. The CDR3 region is CASSRRQSSYNEQFF. CDR3 DNA: TGTGCCAGCAGCCGACGACAGTCCTCCTACAATGAGCAGTTCTTC.

V and J are TRBV7-2 and TRBJ2-3; 8 bases are shared with TRBD1. Trimming took 5 bases from V and 1 from J; bases not matched to a gene: 5. The CDR3 spans 15 residues. The germline gives CDR1 SGHTA, CDR2 FQGNSA. The CDR3 sequence is CASSPQGAGTDTQYF. CDR3 DNA sequence: TGTGCCAGCAGCCCCCAGGGGGCTGGCACAGATACGCAGTATTTT.

This chain connects TRBV19 to TRBJ2-3; no firm D call. Germline V gene lookup returns CDR1 LNHDA and CDR2 SQIVND (reference sequence). V was clipped by 7 bases and J by 2 bases, with 13 bases between them. There are 14 residues in the CDR3. The CDR3, as DNA: TGTGCCAGTAACCGCGGCGGCAACACAGATACGCAGTATTTT. The encoded protein is CASNRGGNTDTQYF.

As for this clone: Its ends do not fully match the called genes, so a read error is possible. This sequence joins TRBV5-1 and TRBJ2-4; tentatively, D is TRBD1 (8 bases). The CDR3 is 14 residues long. Germline V gene lookup returns CDR1 SGHRS and CDR2 YFSETQ. DNA of the CDR3: TGCGCCAGCAGCCCCGGGGGGACAGGCGATCATAAGGGCTTC. Its translation: CASSPGGTGDHKGF.

V usage is TRBV6-5 and J usage is TRBJ1-4, with TRBD1 matching 8 bases. The CDR3 runs to 15 residues. J lost 7 bases, V lost 0 bases, and 4 bases had no gene match. Germline CDR1 MNHEY, CDR2 SVGAGI. The CDR3 sequence: CASSYSAGGGEKLFF. The CDR3 region has the DNA TGTGCCAGCAGTTACTCTGCAGGGGGCGGTGAAAAACTGTTTTTT.

The rearrangement joins TRBV28 to TRBJ2-1; possibly TRBD2 for D (6 bases). The V and J ends lost 4 bases and 4 bases respectively, with 17 bases between them. The CDR3 extends over 16 amino acids. CDR1 and CDR2 from the germline V gene are MDHEN and SYDVKM. The CDR3 sequence: CASSSPAGGRYNEQFF. The CDR3 region has the DNA TGTGCCAGCAGTTCACCAGCGGGCGGCCGTTACAATGAGCAGTTCTTC.

This sequence joins TRBV5-6 and TRBJ2-7, with TRBD1 identical over 9 bases. The length of the CDR3 is 15 residues. CDR1 is SGHDT and CDR2 is YYEEEE in the germline V gene. J was trimmed by 3 bases and V by 7 bases; bases with no gene match: 11. CDR3 nucleotide sequence: TGTGCCAGCGGGGACAGGGTTATGGGGAACTACGAGCAGTACTTC. Amino acids: CASGDRVMGNYEQYF.

This clone showed up just a few times. This sequence joins TRBV27 and TRBJ1-1, with TRBD1 matching 10 bases. The length of the CDR3 is 17 residues. Germline assignment: CDR1 MNHEY and CDR2 SMNVEV (reference sequence). Unmatched junction bases numbered 15, after V lost 7 bases and J lost 4 bases. CDR3 amino acids: CASIKTGQGTVGTEAFF. The DNA of the CDR3 is TGTGCCAGCATCAAGACGGGACAGGGGACCGTTGGCACTGAAGCTTTCTTT.

This chain links TRBV28 with TRBJ2-5, with 11 bases fitting TRBD1. The J call may be faulty, since TRBJ2-7 better matches the DNA end. Germline V gene sequence: CDR1 MDHEN, CDR2 SYDVKM. CDR3 length equals 15 residues. CDR3 in DNA: TGTGCCAGCAATGGTCCCGGGACAGGGGGCTACGAGCAGTACTTC. It specifies CASNGPGTGGYEQYF.

The chain combines TRBV6-1 with TRBJ2-7; tentatively, D is TRBD2 (5 bases). The length of the CDR3 is 15 residues. Trimming took off 3 bases at V and 0 bases at J, with 12 bases between the two ends. CDR1 is MNHNS and CDR2 is SASEGT in the germline V gene. CDR3 amino acids: CASSESRVRSYEQYF. DNA for the CDR3: TGTGCCAGCAGTGAGTCGCGGGTTCGCTCCTACGAGCAGTACTTC.

The chain combines TRBV11-3 with TRBJ2-1, with 7 bases fitting TRBD2. Germline loops: CDR1 SGHNT, CDR2 YENEEA. The CDR3 sequence is 14 residues long. The V gene end was trimmed by 5 bases and the J gene end by 7 bases; junction bases not matched to a gene: 8. The CDR3 here is CASSRLAVVNEQFF. The CDR3 bases are TGTGCCAGCAGCAGGCTAGCGGTCGTTAATGAGCAGTTCTTC.

This clone was observed a few times. V gene TRBV2 combines with J gene TRBJ2-5; 12 bases match TRBD2. The J call may be in error: the DNA end matches TRBJ2-7 better. Germline CDR1 reads SNHLY; CDR2 reads FYNNEI. The CDR3 is 18 residues long. This chain's CDR3 is CASSPLAGGRWSSYEQYF. The CDR3 nucleotides are TGTGCCAGCAGTCCTCTAGCGGGAGGGCGCTGGAGCTCCTACGAGCAGTACTTC.

The chain couples TRBV19 to TRBJ2-1, with TRBD2 identical over 9 bases. The germline V gene encodes CDR1 LNHDA and CDR2 SQIVND (reference sequence). This CDR3 has 19 residues. With 6 bases clipped from V and 7 bases from J, the junction kept 22 bases outside the gene matches. CDR3 nucleotides: TGTGCCAGTAGCCCTCAAGGGCTAGCGGGAATTGGGGGGCCTAATGAGCAGTTCTTC. Translating it yields CASSPQGLAGIGGPNEQFF.